These T cell receptor beta chains were read from a single sample in a study of technical replicates of blood from several donors. TCRdb keeps only in-frame clones here, not all; method: immunoSEQ multiplex PCR. Counted here are some 70,000 clones, nearly 98% occurring once; the ten biggest clones make up about 0.31%. Sequencing was carried out using T cells isolated from PBMCs. The receptor set was obtained from a human donor in good health. Each CDR3 is given with its conserved first and last residue. The D gene is left open where the match is weak. Only part of the rows carry a size: once, few, many, or a class if the clone is expanded.

CDR3 DNA	CDR3 protein	CDR3 length	D gene	V gene	clone size	J gene
TGTGCCAGCAGTTACTCGGGGCAGAACCTCAATGGCTACACCTTC	CASSYSGQNLNGYTF	15	NA	TRBV6-5	NA	TRBJ1-2
TGTGCCAGCAGCTCCTACTCAGGGGGACAGGGAGAGGAGGAGACCCAGTACTTC	CASSSYSGGQGEEETQYF	18	TRBD1	TRBV13	once	TRBJ2-5
TGTGCCAGCAGTTACGGGGGGGGGATCTACAATGAGCAGTTCTTC	CASSYGGGIYNEQFF	15	TRBD2	TRBV6-5	once	TRBJ2-1
TGCGCCAGCAGTCCCCCCCCGGGACTAGCGGGAGAAGGGGCCAAAAACATTCAGTACTTC	CASSPPPGLAGEGAKNIQYF	20	TRBD2	TRBV10-2	NA	TRBJ2-4
TGCGCCAGCAGCTTGAGCGGGGTCCCCTACAATGAGCAGTTCTTC	CASSLSGVPYNEQFF	15	TRBD2	TRBV5-1	once	TRBJ2-1
TGTGCCAGCTATGAACCGGGACAGAGCTCCTACAATGAGCAGTTCTTC	CASYEPGQSSYNEQFF	16	TRBD1	TRBV7-9	NA	TRBJ2-1
TGTGCCAGTAGTATATTATTCCTGGGGAGCGAGCAGTACTTC	CASSILFLGSEQYF	14	NA	TRBV19	NA	TRBJ2-7
TGCGCCAGCAGCCAAGAACTAGGGATTACCTACGAGCAGTACTTC	CASSQELGITYEQYF	15	NA	TRBV4-1	NA	TRBJ2-7
TGTGCCAGTAGTATAGGTCGAACTAGCGGGACCCACGAGCAGTACTTC	CASSIGRTSGTHEQYF	16	TRBD2	TRBV19	NA	TRBJ2-7
TGTGCCAGCAGTGAAGCGCTTCAGGGGTCAGGATATGGCTACACCTTC	CASSEALQGSGYGYTF	16	NA	TRBV6-1	NA	TRBJ1-2
TGTGCCAGCAGCCTACACCCCGGGACAGCCTACGAGCAGTACTTC	CASSLHPGTAYEQYF	15	TRBD1	TRBV7-2	NA	TRBJ2-7
TGCGCCAGCAGCTTGGTATTGGCAGGATTTAACTATGGCTACACCTTC	CASSLVLAGFNYGYTF	16	NA	TRBV5-1	NA	TRBJ1-2
TGTGCCAGCAGCGCCACAGGGAAGAACACTGAAGCTTTCTTT	CASSATGKNTEAFF	14	NA	TRBV9	NA	TRBJ1-1
TGCGCCAGCAGCTACACCTCAATCCGGGACAGGGGGCGGGAGACCCAGTACTTC	CASSYTSIRDRGRETQYF	18	TRBD1	TRBV5-1	NA	TRBJ2-5
TGTGCCAGCAGCGTACTAGCGGGAGGGGGTGAGCAGTTCTTC	CASSVLAGGGEQFF	14	TRBD2	TRBV9	NA	TRBJ2-1
TGTGCCAGCAGTTCCCGACAGGGCTACAATGAGCAGTTCTTC	CASSSRQGYNEQFF	14	TRBD1	TRBV11-3	NA	TRBJ2-1